The source of this TCR beta chain is a study of blood T cell repertoires in COVID-19. At the level of the study: The origin of the acute and convalescent COVID-19 samples was the United States, Italy and Spain. The analysed material was cDNA or gDNA that came from T cells, B-cell-depleted T cells, or PBMCs.

The CDR3 covers 13 residues. Losses at the gene ends were 6 bases for V and 6 bases for J; bases not matched to a gene: 2. Per the study methods: Nucleated cell counts were estimated from reference gene primer amplification. Using immunoSEQ multiplex PCR, the repertoire was profiled, and TCRdb retains in-frame clones only, with some absent. The V and J calls and clone size come from that table; D and trimming were worked out from the DNA. The data contain about 49,000 clones, roughly four fifths of them singletons. This receptor was identified in a woman aged 60 to 75 with acute or convalescent COVID-19. The chain employs TRBV12-3 or TRBV12-4 and TRBJ1-4; 9 positions match TRBD1. What was sequenced was peripheral blood. The CDR3 protein is CASRGQGHEKLFF. DNA of the CDR3: TGTGCCAGCAGGGGACAGGGCCATGAAAAACTGTTTTTT.